This T cell receptor (beta chain) derives from a study of yellow fever vaccine responses in identical twins. Overall study results and limits: Twins' vaccine T cell responses were reported to seem partly convergent and partly personalized.

The germline V gene encodes CDR1 KGHSH and CDR2 LQKENI. Trimming stripped 0 bases from V and 0 bases from J, with 11 bases between. The CDR3 runs 16 residues. MiXCR, run by TCRdb on the RT-PCR reads, gives a single entry per CDR3 protein. Found here are about 19,000 distinct CDR3 sequences, less than 75% of them singletons; the top ten hold roughly 2.2%. Worth noting for this clonotype: Its antigen is still unknown.

Sequenced here: T cells from blood (PBMCs), unsorted or a sorted subset (not recorded which), sampled before or after yellow fever vaccination (not recorded which). The chain combines TRBV18 with TRBJ1-1; D is undetermined. The receptor comes from a woman aged 18-29 years who received the yellow fever vaccine. DNA for the CDR3: TGTGCCAGCTCACCACCGGGCCAGAATATGAACACTGAAGCTTTCTTT. The encoded protein is CASSPPGQNMNTEAFF.